A selection of T cell receptor beta chains follows, all from one sample in a study of long-term antiretroviral therapy in people with HIV. This table comes from immunoSEQ multiplex PCR, and its TCRdb copy is limited to in-frame clones, with some not included. The sample holds 20,000 or so clones, roughly four fifths seen once. The material sequenced was unsorted PBMCs, taken 2.2 years after starting antiretroviral therapy. These receptors originate from a man aged 45 to 65 with HIV. Each CDR3 is given with its conserved first and last residue. A D gene is named only where the DNA matches it firmly. Clone size, where shown, is once, few, many, or a class for clones that have expanded.

V gene	D gene	clone size	J gene	CDR3 protein	CDR3 DNA
TRBV5-1	.	few	TRBJ2-7	CASSSWGRSEGSYEQYF	TGCGCCAGCAGCTCTTGGGGACGGAGTGAGGGAAGCTACGAGCAGTACTTC
TRBV30	.	few	TRBJ1-1	CAWSVVRYTEAFF	TGTGCCTGGAGTGTAGTACGGTACACTGAAGCTTTCTTT
TRBV4-1	.	.	TRBJ1-5	CASSQGGLGQPQHF	TGCGCCAGCAGCCAAGGGGGGTTGGGTCAGCCCCAGCATTTT
TRBV5-5	TRBD2	once	TRBJ2-7	CASSLASGSYEQYF	TGTGCCAGCAGCTTGGCTAGCGGGAGTTACGAGCAGTACTTC
TRBV28	.	.	TRBJ2-6	CASRRSGANVLTF	TGTGCCAGCAGGAGATCTGGGGCCAACGTCCTGACTTTC
TRBV10-2	TRBD2	.	TRBJ2-3	CASDIAGVPTDTQYF	TGCGCCAGCGACATAGCGGGGGTTCCCACAGATACGCAGTATTTT
TRBV7-2	TRBD1	.	TRBJ2-2	CASSLKLGQGGTGELFF	TGTGCCAGCAGCTTAAAACTCGGACAGGGTGGAACCGGGGAGCTGTTTTTT
TRBV15	.	.	TRBJ1-1	CATSRDPGTRNTEAFF	TGTGCCACCAGCAGAGATCCCGGGACAAGGAACACTGAAGCTTTCTTT
TRBV9	.	.	TRBJ2-2	CASSDASRELFF	TGTGCCAGCAGCGACGCAAGTCGGGAGCTGTTTTTT
TRBV4-3	.	.	TRBJ1-2	CASSQEGGVTGLGYTF	TGCGCCAGCAGCCAAGAGGGGGGGGTAACTGGACTGGGCTACACCTTC
TRBV5-5	TRBD2	.	TRBJ2-7	CASSLTGTSGEYSYEQYF	TGTGCCAGCAGCTTAACCGGGACTAGCGGGGAGTATTCCTACGAGCAGTACTTC